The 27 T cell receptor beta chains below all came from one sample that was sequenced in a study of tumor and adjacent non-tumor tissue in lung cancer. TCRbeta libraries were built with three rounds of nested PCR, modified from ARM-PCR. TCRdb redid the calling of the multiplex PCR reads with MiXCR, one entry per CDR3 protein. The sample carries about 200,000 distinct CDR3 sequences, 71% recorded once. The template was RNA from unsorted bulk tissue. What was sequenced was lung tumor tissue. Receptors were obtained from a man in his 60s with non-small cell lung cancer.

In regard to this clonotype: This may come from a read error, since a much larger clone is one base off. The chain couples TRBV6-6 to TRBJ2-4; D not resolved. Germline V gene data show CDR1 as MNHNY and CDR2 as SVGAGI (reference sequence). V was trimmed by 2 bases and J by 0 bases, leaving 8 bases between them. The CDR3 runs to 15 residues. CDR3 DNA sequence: TGTGCCAGCAGTTACAGTGGCCTAGCCAAAAACATTCAGTACTTC. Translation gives CASSYSGLAKNIQYF.

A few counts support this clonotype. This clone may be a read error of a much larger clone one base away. The DNA of the CDR3 is TGTGTCAGCAGCCCCCAGGGACTAGCGGGGGATGAGCAGTTCTTC. Translation: CVSSPQGLAGDEQFF. The chain couples TRBV11-2 to TRBJ2-1; 14 bases agree with TRBD2. Germline V lookup: CDR1 SGHAT, CDR2 FQNNGV. The length of the CDR3 is 15 residues.

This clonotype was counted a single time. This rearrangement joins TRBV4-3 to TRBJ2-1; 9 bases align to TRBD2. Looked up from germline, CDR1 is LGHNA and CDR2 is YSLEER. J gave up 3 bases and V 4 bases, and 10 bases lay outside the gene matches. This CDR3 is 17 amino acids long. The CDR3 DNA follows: TGCGCCAGCAGCCTAGATAGGGCGGGAGGGGACTACAATGAGCAGTTCTTC. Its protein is CASSLDRAGGDYNEQFF.

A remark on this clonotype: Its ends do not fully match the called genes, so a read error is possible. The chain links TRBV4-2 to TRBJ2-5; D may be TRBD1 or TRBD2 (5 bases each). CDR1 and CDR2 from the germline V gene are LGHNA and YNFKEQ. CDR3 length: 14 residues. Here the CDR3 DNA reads TGTGCCAGCAGCCAAGCGGGGCGGAAGGAGAGCCAGTACTTC. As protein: CASSQAGRKESQYF.

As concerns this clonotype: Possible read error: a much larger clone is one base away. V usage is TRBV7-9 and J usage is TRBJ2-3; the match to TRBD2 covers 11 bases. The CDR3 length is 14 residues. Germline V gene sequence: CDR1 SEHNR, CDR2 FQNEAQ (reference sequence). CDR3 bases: TGTGCCAGCGACCTAGCGGGAGGCACATATACGCAGTATTTT. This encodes CASDLAGGTYTQYF.

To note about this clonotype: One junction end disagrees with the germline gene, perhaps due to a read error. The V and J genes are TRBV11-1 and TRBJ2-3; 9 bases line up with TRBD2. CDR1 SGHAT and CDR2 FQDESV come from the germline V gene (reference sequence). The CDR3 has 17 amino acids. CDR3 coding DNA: TGTGCCAGCAGCTTAGTTGAGACTAGCGGTAGTACAGATACGCAGTACTTT. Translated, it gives CASSLVETSGSTDTQYF.

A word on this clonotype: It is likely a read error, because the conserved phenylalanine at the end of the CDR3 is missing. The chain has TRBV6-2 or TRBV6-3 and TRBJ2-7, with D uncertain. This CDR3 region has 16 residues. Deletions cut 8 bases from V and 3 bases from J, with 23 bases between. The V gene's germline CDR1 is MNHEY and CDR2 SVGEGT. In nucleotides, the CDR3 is TGTGCCAGCGGTTCCGACCTACTCATAACTAACTACGAGCAGTACTCC. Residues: CASGSDLLITNYEQYS.

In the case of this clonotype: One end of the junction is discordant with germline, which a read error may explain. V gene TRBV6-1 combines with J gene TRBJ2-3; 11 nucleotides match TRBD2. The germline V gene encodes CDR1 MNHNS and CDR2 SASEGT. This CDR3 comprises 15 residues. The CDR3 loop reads CTSSQLAGEVDTQYF. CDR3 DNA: TGTACCAGCAGCCAACTAGCGGGGGAGGTAGATACGCAGTATTTT.

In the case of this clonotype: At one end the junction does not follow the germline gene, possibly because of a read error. For the CDR3, the DNA is TGTGCCAGCAGTTGGCAGGGTATGAACACTGAAACTTTCTTT. Translated, it gives CASSWQGMNTETFF. V and J are TRBV12-3 or TRBV12-4 and TRBJ1-1; possibly TRBD1 for D (5 bases). This CDR3 has 14 amino acids.

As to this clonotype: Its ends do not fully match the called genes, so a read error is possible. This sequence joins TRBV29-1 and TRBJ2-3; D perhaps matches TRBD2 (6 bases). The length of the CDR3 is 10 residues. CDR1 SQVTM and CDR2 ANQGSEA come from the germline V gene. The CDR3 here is CGGAADTRYF. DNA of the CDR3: TGTGGCGGGGCGGCAGATACGCGGTATTTT.

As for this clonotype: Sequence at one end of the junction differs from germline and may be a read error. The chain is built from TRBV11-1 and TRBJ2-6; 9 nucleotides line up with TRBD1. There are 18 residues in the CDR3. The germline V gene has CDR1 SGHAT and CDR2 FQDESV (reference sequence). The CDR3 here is CASRQRGQGYSGANVLAF. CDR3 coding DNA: TGTGCCAGCAGACAGAGGGGACAGGGCTACTCTGGGGCCAACGTCCTGGCTTTC.

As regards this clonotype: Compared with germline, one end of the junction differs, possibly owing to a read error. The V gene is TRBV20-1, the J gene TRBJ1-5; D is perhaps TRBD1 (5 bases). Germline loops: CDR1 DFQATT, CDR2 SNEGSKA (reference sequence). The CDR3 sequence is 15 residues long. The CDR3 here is CSASPRQFSNQPPHF. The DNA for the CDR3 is TGCAGTGCTAGCCCCAGACAGTTTAGCAATCAGCCCCCGCATTTT.

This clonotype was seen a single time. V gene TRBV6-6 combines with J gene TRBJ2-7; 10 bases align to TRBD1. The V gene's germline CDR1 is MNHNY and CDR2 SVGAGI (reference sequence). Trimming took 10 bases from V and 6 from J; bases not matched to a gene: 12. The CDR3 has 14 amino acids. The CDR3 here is CAISSPTGGCEQYF. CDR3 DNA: TGTGCCATCAGCTCCCCGACAGGGGGCTGCGAGCAGTACTTC.

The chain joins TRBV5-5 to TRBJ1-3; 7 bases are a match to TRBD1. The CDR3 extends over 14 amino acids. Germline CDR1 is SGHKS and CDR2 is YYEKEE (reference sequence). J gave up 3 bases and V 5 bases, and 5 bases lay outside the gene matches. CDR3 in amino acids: CASSPQGVGNTIYF. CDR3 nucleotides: TGTGCCAGCAGTCCTCAGGGGGTTGGAAACACCATATATTTT.

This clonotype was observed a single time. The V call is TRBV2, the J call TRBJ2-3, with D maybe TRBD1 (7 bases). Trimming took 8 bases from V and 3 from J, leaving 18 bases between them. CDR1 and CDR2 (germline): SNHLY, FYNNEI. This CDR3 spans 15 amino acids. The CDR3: CASCSHRGGTDTQYF. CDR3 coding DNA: TGTGCCAGCTGTTCTCACAGGGGAGGAACAGATACGCAGTATTTT.

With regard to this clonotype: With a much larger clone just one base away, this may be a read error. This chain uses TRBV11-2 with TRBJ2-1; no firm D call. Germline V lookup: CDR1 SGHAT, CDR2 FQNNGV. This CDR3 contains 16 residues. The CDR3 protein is CASSLRGDSSYNEQSF. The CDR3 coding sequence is TGTGCCAGCAGCTTACGAGGCGATAGCTCCTACAATGAGCAGTCCTTC.

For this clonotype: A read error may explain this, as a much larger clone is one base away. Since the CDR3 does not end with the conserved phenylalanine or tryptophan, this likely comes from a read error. The CDR3 region is CASSSTGSTEAFL. CDR3 DNA sequence: TGCGCCAGCAGTTCCACAGGGTCCACTGAAGCTTTCTTA. The chain recombines TRBV10-1 with TRBJ1-1, with D possibly matching TRBD1 (6 bases). Germline values: CDR1 WNHNN, CDR2 SYGVQD (reference sequence). The V end lost 5 bases, the J end lost 4 bases, and 11 bases lay between the germline ends. The CDR3 is made up of 13 amino acids.

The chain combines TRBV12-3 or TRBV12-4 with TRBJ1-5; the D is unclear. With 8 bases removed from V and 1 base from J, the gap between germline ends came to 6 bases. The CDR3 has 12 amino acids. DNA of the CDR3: TGTGCCAGCTCGGCCAGCAATCAGCCCCAGCATTTT. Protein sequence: CASSASNQPQHF.

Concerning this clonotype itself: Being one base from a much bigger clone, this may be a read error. CDR3 nucleotides: TGTGCCAGCAGCTTACCGGGAGACTATGGCTACACCTTC. It yields the protein CASSLPGDYGYTF. The genes are TRBV12-3 or TRBV12-4 and TRBJ1-2, with D uncertain. The CDR3 is 13 residues long. Trimming took off 6 bases at V and 3 bases at J, with 11 bases between the two ends.

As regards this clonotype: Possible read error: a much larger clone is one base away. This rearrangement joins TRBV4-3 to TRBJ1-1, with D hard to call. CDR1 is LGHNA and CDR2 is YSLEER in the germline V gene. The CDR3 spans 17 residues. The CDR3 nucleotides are TGCGCCAGCGGCCAAGACCCCACCGGGCGACCGAACACTGAAGCTTTCTTT. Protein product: CASGQDPTGRPNTEAFF.

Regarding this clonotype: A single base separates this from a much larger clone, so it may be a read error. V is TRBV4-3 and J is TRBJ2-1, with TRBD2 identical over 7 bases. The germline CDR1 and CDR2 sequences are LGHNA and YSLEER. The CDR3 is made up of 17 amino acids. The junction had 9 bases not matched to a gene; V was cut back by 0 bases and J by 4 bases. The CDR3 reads CASSQEGAASGYNEQFF. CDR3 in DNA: TGCGCCAGCAGCCAAGAAGGGGCAGCTAGCGGATACAATGAGCAGTTCTTC.

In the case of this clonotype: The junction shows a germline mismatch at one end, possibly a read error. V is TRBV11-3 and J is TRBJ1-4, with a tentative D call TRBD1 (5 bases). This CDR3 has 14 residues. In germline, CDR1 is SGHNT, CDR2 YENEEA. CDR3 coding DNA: TGTGCAAGCAGCTTGGGACGGACTAATGAAAAACAGTTTTTT. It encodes CASSLGRTNEKQFF.

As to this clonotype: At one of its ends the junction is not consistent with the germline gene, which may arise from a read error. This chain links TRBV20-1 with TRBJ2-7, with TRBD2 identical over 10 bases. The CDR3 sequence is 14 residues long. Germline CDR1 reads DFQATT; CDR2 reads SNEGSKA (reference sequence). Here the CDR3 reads CSIPPSGSSYELYF. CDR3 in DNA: TGCAGTATTCCCCCTAGCGGGAGCTCCTACGAGCTGTACTTC.

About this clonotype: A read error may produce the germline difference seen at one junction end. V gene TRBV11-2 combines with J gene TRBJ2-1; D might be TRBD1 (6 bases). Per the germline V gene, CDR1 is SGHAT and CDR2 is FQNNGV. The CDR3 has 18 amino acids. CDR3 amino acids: CARSSTIEGESSYNEQFF. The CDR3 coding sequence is TGTGCCCGCAGCTCCACCATAGAGGGGGAATCCTCCTACAATGAGCAGTTCTTC. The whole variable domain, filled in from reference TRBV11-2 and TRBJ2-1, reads EAGVAQSPRYKIIEKRQSVAFWCNPISGHATLYWYQQILGQGPKLLIQFQNNGVVDDSQLPKDRFSAERLKGVDSTLKIQPAKLEDSAVYLCARSSTIEGESSYNEQFFGPGTRLTVL.

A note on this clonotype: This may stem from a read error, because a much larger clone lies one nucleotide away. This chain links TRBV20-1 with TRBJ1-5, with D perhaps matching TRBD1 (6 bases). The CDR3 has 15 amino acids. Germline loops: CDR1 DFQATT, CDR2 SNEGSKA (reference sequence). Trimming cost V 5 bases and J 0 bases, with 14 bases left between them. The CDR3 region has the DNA TGCAGTGCTGTCACAGGGACTTATAGCAATCAGCCCCAGCATTTT. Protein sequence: CSAVTGTYSNQPQHF.

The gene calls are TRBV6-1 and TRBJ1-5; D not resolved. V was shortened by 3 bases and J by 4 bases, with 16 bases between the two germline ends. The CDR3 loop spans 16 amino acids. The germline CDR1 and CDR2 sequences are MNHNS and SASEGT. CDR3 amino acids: CASSDIGIGENQPQHF. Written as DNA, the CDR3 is TGTGCCAGCAGTGATATAGGGATAGGAGAAAATCAGCCCCAGCATTTT.

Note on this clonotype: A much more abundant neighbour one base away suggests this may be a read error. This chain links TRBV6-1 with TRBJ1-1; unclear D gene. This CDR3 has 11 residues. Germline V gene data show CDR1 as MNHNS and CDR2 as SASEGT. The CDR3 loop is CASRRNIEAFF. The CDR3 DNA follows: TGTGCCTCGAGGCGTAACATTGAAGCTTTCTTT.